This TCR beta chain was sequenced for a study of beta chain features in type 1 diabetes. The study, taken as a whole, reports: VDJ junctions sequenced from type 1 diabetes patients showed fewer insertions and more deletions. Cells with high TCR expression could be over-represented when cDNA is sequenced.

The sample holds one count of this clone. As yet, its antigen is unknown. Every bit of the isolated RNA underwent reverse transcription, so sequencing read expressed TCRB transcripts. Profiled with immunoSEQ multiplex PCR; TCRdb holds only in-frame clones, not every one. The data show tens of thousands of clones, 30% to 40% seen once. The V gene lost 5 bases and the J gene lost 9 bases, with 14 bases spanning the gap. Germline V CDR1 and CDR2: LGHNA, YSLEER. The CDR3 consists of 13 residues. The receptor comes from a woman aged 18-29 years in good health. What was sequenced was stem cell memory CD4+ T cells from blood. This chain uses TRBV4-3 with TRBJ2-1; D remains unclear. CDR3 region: CASSSPLFSEQFF. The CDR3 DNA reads TGCGCCAGCAGCAGTCCCCTCTTTAGTGAGCAGTTCTTC.